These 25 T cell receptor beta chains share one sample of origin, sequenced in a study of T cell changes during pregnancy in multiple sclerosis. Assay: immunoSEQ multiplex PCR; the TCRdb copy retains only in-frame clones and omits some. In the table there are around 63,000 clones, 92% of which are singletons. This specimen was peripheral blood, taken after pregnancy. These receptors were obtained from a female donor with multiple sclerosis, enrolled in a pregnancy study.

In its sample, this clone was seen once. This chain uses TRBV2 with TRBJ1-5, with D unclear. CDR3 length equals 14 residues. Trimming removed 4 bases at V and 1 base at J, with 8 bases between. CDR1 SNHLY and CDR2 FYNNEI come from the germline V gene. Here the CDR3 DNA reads TGTGCCAGCAGTGCCGACGGGAGCAATCAGCCCCAGCATTTT. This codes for CASSADGSNQPQHF.

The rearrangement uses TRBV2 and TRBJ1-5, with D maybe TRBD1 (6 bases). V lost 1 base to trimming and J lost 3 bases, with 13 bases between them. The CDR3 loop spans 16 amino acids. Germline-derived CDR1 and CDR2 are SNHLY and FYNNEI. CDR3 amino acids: CASSEGTDPYNQPQHF. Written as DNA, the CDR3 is TGTGCCAGCAGTGAAGGGACAGACCCCTACAATCAGCCCCAGCATTTT.

This CDR3 reads CARNSGGTEAFF. The CDR3 DNA reads as TGTGCCCGGAATTCAGGGGGCACTGAAGCTTTCTTT. The V gene is TRBV30, the J gene TRBJ1-1, with TRBD1 matching over 7 bases. The junction had 7 bases not matched to a gene; V was cut back by 8 bases and J by 4 bases. This CDR3 is built from 12 residues. The germline gives CDR1 GTSNPN, CDR2 SVGIG (reference sequence).

The CDR3 here is CASKNLKGTSGSPPYEQYF. The CDR3 DNA follows: TGCGCCAGCAAAAACCTAAAAGGGACTAGCGGGAGTCCGCCCTACGAGCAGTACTTC. The chain couples TRBV5-1 to TRBJ2-7; 14 nucleotides line up with TRBD2. This CDR3 is built from 19 residues. V lost 6 bases, J lost 2 bases, and 16 bases stayed unmatched. Per germline, CDR1 SGHRS and CDR2 YFSETQ.

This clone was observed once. The CDR3 nucleotides read TGTGCCAGCAGCTTCCAGGGGGATACTGAAGCTTTCTTT. It codes for CASSFQGDTEAFF. This sequence joins TRBV6-6 and TRBJ1-1, with 7 bases that match TRBD1. Germline V gene sequence: CDR1 MNHNY, CDR2 SVGAGI (reference sequence). Trimming cost V 6 bases and J 5 bases; bases outside gene matches: 6. The CDR3 spans 13 residues.

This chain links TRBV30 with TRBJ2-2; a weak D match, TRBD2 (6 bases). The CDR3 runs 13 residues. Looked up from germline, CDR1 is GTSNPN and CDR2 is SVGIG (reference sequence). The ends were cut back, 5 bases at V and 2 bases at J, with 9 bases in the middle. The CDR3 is CAWGGTNTGELFF. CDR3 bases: TGTGCCTGGGGAGGGACTAACACCGGGGAGCTGTTTTTT.

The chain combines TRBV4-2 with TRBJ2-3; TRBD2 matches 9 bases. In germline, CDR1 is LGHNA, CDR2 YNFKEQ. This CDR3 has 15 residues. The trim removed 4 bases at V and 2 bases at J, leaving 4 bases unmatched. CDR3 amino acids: CASSREREATDTQYF. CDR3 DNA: TGTGCCAGCAGCCGAGAGCGGGAGGCCACAGATACGCAGTATTTT.

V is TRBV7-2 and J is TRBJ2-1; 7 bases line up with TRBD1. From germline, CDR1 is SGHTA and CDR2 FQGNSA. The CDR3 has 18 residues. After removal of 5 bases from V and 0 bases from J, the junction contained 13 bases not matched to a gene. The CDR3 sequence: CASSPQVGGWGSYNEQFF. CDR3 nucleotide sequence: TGTGCCAGCAGCCCCCAGGTAGGGGGCTGGGGCTCCTACAATGAGCAGTTCTTC.

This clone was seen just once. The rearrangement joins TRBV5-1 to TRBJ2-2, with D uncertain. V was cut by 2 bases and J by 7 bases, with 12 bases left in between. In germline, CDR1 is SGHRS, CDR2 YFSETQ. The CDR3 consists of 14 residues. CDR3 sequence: CASSFTALGGELFF. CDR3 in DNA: TGCGCCAGCAGCTTTACAGCCTTGGGCGGGGAGCTGTTTTTT.

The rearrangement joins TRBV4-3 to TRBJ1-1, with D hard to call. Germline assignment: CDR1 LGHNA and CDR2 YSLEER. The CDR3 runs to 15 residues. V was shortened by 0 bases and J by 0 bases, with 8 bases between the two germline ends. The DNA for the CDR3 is TGCGCCAGCAGCCAAGATTACGGGGTGAACACTGAAGCTTTCTTT. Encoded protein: CASSQDYGVNTEAFF.

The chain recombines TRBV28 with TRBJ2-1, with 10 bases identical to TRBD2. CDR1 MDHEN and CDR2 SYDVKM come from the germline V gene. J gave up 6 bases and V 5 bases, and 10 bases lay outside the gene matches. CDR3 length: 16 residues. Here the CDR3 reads CASSHRSGRFLNEQFF. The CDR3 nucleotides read TGTGCCAGCAGTCATCGTAGCGGGAGGTTTCTCAATGAGCAGTTCTTC.

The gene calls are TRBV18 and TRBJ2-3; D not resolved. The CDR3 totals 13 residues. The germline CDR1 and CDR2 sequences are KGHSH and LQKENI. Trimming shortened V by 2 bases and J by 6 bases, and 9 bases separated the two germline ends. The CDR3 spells CASSPKLVDTQYF. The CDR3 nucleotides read TGTGCCAGCTCACCAAAGCTGGTGGATACGCAGTATTTT.

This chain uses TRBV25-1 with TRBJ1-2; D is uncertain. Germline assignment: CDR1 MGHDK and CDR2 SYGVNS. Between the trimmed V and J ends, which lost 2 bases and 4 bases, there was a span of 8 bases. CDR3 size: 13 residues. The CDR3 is CASSEDGVYGYTF. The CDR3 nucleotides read TGTGCCAGCAGTGAAGACGGGGTCTATGGCTACACCTTC.

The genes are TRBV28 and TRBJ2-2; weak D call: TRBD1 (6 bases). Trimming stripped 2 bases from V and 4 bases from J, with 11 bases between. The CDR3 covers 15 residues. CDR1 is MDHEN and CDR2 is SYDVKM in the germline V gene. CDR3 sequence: CASSLQGRGTGELFF. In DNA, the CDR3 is TGTGCCAGCAGTTTACAGGGGAGAGGCACCGGGGAGCTGTTTTTT.

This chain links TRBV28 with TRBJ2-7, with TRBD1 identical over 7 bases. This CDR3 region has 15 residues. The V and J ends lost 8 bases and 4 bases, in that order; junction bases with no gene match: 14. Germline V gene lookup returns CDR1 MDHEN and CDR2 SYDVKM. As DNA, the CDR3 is TGTGCCAGCGGATCTGGCCTGACAGGGTTTTACGAGCAGTACTTC. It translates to CASGSGLTGFYEQYF.

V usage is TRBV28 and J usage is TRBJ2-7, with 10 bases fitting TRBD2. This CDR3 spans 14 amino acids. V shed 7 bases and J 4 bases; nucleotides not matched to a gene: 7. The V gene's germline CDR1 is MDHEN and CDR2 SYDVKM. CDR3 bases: TGTGCCAGCAATACCCAACTAGCGGGGTACGAGCAGTACTTC. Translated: CASNTQLAGYEQYF.

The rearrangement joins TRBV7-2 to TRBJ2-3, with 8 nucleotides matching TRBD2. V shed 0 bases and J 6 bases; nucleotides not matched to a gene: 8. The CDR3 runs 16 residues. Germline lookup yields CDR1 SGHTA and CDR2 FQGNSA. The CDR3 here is CASSLAPGLGLDTQYF. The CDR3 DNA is TGTGCCAGCAGCTTAGCCCCGGGACTAGGGCTTGATACGCAGTATTTT. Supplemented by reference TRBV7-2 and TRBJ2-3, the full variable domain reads GAGVSQSPSNKVTEKGKDVELRCDPISGHTALYWYRQSLGQGLEFLIYFQGNSAPDKSGLPSDRFSAERTGGSVSTLTIQRTQQEDSAVYLCASSLAPGLGLDTQYFGPGTRLTVL.

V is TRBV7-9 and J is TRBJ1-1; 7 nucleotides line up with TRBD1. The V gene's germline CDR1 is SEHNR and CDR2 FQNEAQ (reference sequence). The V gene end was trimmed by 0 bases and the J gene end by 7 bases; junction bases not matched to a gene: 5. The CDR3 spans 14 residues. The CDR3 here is CASSLAAGGYEAFF. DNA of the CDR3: TGTGCCAGCAGCTTAGCGGCAGGGGGTTATGAAGCTTTCTTT.

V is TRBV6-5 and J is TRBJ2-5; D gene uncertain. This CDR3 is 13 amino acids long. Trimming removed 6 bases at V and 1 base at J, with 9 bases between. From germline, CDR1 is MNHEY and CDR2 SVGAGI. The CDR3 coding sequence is TGTGCCAGCAGCCTTACAGTCCAAGAGACCCAGTACTTC. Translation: CASSLTVQETQYF.

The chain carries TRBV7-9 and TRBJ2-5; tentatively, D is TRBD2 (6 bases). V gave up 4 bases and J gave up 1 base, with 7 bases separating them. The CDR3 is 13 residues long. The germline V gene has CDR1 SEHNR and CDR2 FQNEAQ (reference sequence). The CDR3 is CASSYGSQETQYF. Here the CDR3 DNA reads TGTGCCAGCAGCTACGGGAGCCAAGAGACCCAGTACTTC.

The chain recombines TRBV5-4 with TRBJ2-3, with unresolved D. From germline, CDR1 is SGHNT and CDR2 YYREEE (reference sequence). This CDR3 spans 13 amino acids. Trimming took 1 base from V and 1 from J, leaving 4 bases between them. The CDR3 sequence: CASSLSGTDTQYF. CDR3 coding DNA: TGTGCCAGCAGCTTGTCGGGCACAGATACGCAGTATTTT.

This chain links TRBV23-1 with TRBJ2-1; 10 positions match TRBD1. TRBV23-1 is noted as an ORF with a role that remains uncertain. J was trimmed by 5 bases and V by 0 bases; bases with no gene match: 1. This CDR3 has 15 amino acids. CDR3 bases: TGCGCCAGCAGTCAATCGGACAGGGGGGACAATGAGCAGTTCTTC. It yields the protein CASSQSDRGDNEQFF.

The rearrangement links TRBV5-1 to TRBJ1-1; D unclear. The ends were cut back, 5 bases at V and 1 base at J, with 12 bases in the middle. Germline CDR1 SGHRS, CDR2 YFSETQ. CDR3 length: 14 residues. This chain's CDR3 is CASSSGGKNTEAFF. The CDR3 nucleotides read TGCGCCAGCAGTTCTGGCGGCAAGAACACTGAAGCTTTCTTT.

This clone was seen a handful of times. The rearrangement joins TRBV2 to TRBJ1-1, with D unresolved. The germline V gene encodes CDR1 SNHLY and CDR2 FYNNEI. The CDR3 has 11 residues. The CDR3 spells CASGEGTEAFF. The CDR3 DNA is TGTGCTAGCGGGGAGGGCACTGAAGCTTTCTTT.

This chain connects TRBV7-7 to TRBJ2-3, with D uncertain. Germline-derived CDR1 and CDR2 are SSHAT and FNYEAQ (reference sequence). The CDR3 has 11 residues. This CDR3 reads CALGSPDTQYF. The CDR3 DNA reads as TGTGCTTTGGGCAGCCCAGATACGCAGTATTTT.